Listed here are 18 T cell receptor beta chains from one sample, sequenced in a study of shared clonotypes between healthy human individuals. Produced via immunoSEQ multiplex PCR; TCRdb's table is partial and in-frame only. The data show 2 million to 2.5 million clones, 90% to 95% seen once. Sequencing used naive CD4+ T cells from PBMCs. The sample's subset: CD45RA+ positively selected. These receptors were obtained from a man aged 18 to 30 in good health. Some clones in this sample may be carry-over from other donors' samples.

The rearrangement links TRBV7-9 to TRBJ1-1, with D perhaps matching TRBD1 (5 bases). CDR1 is SEHNR, CDR2 FQNEAQ, per germline (reference sequence). The ends were cut back, 5 bases at V and 2 bases at J, with 9 bases in the middle. CDR3 length equals 13 residues. As DNA, the CDR3 is TGTGCCAGCAGCAAACAGGCTAACACTGAAGCTTTCTTT. Translating it yields CASSKQANTEAFF.

The gene calls are TRBV7-2 and TRBJ1-5; TRBD1 aligns across 10 bases. V lost 2 bases, J lost 12 bases, and 7 bases stayed unmatched. The CDR3 loop spans 14 amino acids. Germline assignment: CDR1 SGHTA and CDR2 FQGNSA. CDR3 loop: CASSLMETGGLQHF. In nucleotides, the CDR3 is TGTGCCAGCAGCTTAATGGAGACAGGGGGCCTCCAGCATTTT.

The chain combines TRBV6-5 with TRBJ1-2; tentative D call: TRBD1 (6 bases). Germline values: CDR1 MNHEY, CDR2 SVGAGI. The germline V and J ends were trimmed by 10 bases and 7 bases, with 19 bases remaining between them. The CDR3 runs 13 residues. CDR3 sequence (DNA): TGTGCCACGAGGATGGGGGGCAGGGTTGGCTACACCTTC. Translated, it gives CATRMGGRVGYTF.

The chain is built from TRBV7-3 and TRBJ2-2; D is perhaps TRBD2 (6 bases). V was pared by 5 bases and J by 1 base, with 17 bases between. The V gene's germline CDR1 is SGHTA and CDR2 FQGTGA. There are 17 residues in the CDR3. The CDR3, as DNA: TGTGCCAGCAGCGCTAACTCCGTAGCGGAGAACACCGGGGAGCTGTTTTTT. It is translated as CASSANSVAENTGELFF.

The chain carries TRBV18 and TRBJ2-1, with TRBD2 matching over 7 bases. J lost 5 bases, V lost 3 bases, and 7 bases had no gene match. Germline lookup yields CDR1 KGHSH and CDR2 LQKENI. The CDR3 consists of 15 residues. CDR3 loop: CASSPQGGRHNEQFF. The DNA of the CDR3 is TGTGCCAGCTCACCGCAGGGCGGGAGACACAATGAGCAGTTCTTC.

The rearrangement links TRBV1 to TRBJ2-7; the table calls TRBD1, which could not be checked here. TRBV1 is listed as a pseudogene. The CDR3 length is 14 residues. CDR3 DNA: TGCACCAGCAGCCATTCAGGGGGCTGCTACGAGCAGTACTTC. Translated, it gives CTSSHSGGCYEQYF.

The chain joins TRBV4-3 to TRBJ2-1; 8 nucleotides agree with TRBD2. In germline, CDR1 is LGHNA, CDR2 YSLEER. The junction had 10 bases not matched to a gene; V was cut back by 0 bases and J by 9 bases. This CDR3 has 16 amino acids. CDR3 protein: CASSQDKRELSGEQFF. DNA of the CDR3: TGCGCCAGCAGCCAAGATAAGCGGGAGTTATCGGGTGAGCAGTTCTTC.

V gene TRBV6-6 combines with J gene TRBJ2-7; D unclear. The CDR3 spans 15 residues. Germline V CDR1 and CDR2: MNHNY, SVGAGI (reference sequence). Deletions cut 6 bases from V and 1 base from J, with 16 bases between. CDR3 sequence reads: CASSRRGLVSYEQYF. The CDR3 region has the DNA TGTGCCAGCAGCCGGCGTGGGCTGGTGTCCTACGAGCAGTACTTC.

This clone showed up just once. This rearrangement joins TRBV18 to TRBJ2-1; either TRBD1 or TRBD2 may supply D (5 bases each). Deletions cut 4 bases from V and 3 bases from J, with 16 bases between. CDR1 and CDR2 (germline): KGHSH, LQKENI. There are 16 residues in the CDR3. The CDR3 here is CASSRLRDGDYNEQFF. CDR3 DNA: TGTGCCAGCTCACGCCTCCGGGACGGAGACTACAATGAGCAGTTCTTC. The full variable domain, completed using reference TRBV18 and TRBJ2-1, is NAGVMQNPRHLVRRRGQEARLRCSPMKGHSHVYWYRQLPEEGLKFMVYLQKENIIDESGMPKERFSAEFPKEGPSILRIQQVVRGDSAAYFCASSRLRDGDYNEQFFGPGTRLTVL.

This rearrangement joins TRBV7-2 to TRBJ1-2, with D maybe TRBD1 (5 bases). CDR3 length equals 14 residues. Germline-derived CDR1 and CDR2 are SGHTA and FQGNSA. V gave up 3 bases and J gave up 5 bases, with 13 bases separating them. CDR3 sequence (DNA): TGTGCCAGCAGCTTGCGCCGGGACGCGTATGGCTACACCTTC. This translates into CASSLRRDAYGYTF.

Only a few counts were recorded for this clone. Mismatch with germline at one junction end may stem from a read error. The chain couples TRBV28 to TRBJ1-1; D unresolved. Germline assignment: CDR1 MDHEN and CDR2 SYDVKM. The CDR3 length is 13 residues. The CDR3 here is CASGLSWNTEAFF. In DNA form, the CDR3 reads TGTGCCAGCGGTTTGAGCTGGAACACTGAAGCTTTCTTT.

The chain joins TRBV21-1 to TRBJ2-5. TRBV21-1 is a known pseudogene. This CDR3 is 15 amino acids long. CDR3 sequence (DNA): TGTGCCAGCAGCACTTGGGTCAAAGTGGGAGAGACCCAGTACTTC. Its protein is CASSTWVKVGETQYF.

This chain uses TRBV5-6 with TRBJ2-1, with D possibly matching TRBD2 (5 bases). Germline V gene sequence: CDR1 SGHDT, CDR2 YYEEEE. V was trimmed by 5 bases and J by 8 bases, leaving 23 bases between them. This CDR3 contains 16 residues. The CDR3 DNA reads as TGTGCCAGCAGGCAACTAATTGGGGAGTTGAGAGATGAGCAGTTCTTC. This gives the protein CASRQLIGELRDEQFF.

Points on this clone: Other DNA sequences within the sample encode an identical CDR3. In nucleotides, the CDR3 is TGCGCCAGCAGCTTGGCAGCAGGGAGGACCGGGGAGCTGTTTTTT. Residues: CASSLAAGRTGELFF. The genes are TRBV5-1 and TRBJ2-2; D is possibly TRBD2 (6 bases). The CDR3 runs 15 residues. Trimming pared 0 bases from V and 5 bases from J, leaving 11 bases between. Germline V gene lookup returns CDR1 SGHRS and CDR2 YFSETQ.

The chain has TRBV28 and TRBJ1-2; D is uncertain. The CDR3 covers 14 residues. Deletions cut 4 bases from V and 10 bases from J, with 19 bases between. CDR1 and CDR2 (germline): MDHEN, SYDVKM. The chain's CDR3 is CASSSTSPIHDYTF. The CDR3 DNA sequence: TGTGCCAGCAGTTCAACCTCACCAATACACGACTACACCTTC.

This chain connects TRBV28 to TRBJ1-2; unclear D gene. CDR1 and CDR2 from the germline V gene are MDHEN and SYDVKM. Trimming pared 8 bases from V and 5 bases from J, leaving 21 bases between. The CDR3 is 15 residues long. DNA for the CDR3: TGTGCCAGCTCCCTGCCCGCCTACGGAATTTATGGCTACACCTTC. Amino acids: CASSLPAYGIYGYTF.

The chain recombines TRBV19 with TRBJ1-1, with TRBD1 identical over 10 bases. Germline V gene lookup returns CDR1 LNHDA and CDR2 SQIVND (reference sequence). V lost 5 bases, J lost 5 bases, and 5 bases stayed unmatched. The CDR3 runs 14 residues. Written as DNA, the CDR3 is TGTGCCAGTAGTGCGTGGACAGGGGGGACTGAAGCTTTCTTT. Amino acid sequence: CASSAWTGGTEAFF.

The rearrangement uses TRBV9 and TRBJ1-3; maybe TRBD1 (5 bases). Trimming stripped 0 bases from V and 6 bases from J, with 19 bases between. The CDR3 consists of 17 residues. The germline gives CDR1 SGDLS, CDR2 YYNGEE. CDR3 residues: CASSVATGANNINTIYF. The DNA for the CDR3 is TGTGCCAGCAGCGTAGCAACAGGCGCAAACAACATAAACACCATATATTTT.